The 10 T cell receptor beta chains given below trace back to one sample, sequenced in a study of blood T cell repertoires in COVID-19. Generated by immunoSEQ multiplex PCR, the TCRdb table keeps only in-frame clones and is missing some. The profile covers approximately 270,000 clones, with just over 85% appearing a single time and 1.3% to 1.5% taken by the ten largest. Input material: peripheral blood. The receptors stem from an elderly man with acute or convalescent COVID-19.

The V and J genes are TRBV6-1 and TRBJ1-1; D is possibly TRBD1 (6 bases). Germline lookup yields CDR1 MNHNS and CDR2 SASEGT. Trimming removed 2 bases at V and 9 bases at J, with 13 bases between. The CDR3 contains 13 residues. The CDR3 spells CASSEFRGAKAFF. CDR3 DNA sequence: TGTGCCAGCAGTGAATTTCGGGGGGCAAAAGCTTTCTTT.

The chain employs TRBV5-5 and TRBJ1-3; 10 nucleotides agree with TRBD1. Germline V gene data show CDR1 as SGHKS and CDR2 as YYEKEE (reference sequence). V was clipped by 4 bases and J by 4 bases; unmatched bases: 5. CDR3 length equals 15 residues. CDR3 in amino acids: CASSQRQGAGNTIYF. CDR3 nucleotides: TGTGCCAGCAGCCAAAGACAGGGGGCGGGAAACACCATATATTTT.

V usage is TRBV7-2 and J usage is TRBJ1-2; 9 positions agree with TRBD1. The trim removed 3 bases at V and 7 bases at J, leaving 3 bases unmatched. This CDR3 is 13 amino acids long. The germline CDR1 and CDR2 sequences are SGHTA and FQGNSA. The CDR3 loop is CASSFGTGLGYTF. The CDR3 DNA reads TGTGCCAGCAGCTTCGGGACAGGGCTTGGCTACACCTTC.

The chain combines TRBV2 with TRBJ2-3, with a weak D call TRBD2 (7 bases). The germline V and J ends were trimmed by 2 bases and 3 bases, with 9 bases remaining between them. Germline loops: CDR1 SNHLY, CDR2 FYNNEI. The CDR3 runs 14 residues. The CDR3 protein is CASSERGATDTQYF. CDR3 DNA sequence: TGTGCCAGCAGTGAACGGGGGGCTACAGATACGCAGTATTTT.

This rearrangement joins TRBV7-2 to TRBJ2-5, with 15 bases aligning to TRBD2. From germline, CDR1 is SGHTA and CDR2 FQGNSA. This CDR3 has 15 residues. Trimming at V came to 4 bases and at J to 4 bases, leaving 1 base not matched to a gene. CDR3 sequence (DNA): TGTGCCAGCAGCTGGGGACTAGCGGGGGGAGAGACCCAGTACTTC. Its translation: CASSWGLAGGETQYF.

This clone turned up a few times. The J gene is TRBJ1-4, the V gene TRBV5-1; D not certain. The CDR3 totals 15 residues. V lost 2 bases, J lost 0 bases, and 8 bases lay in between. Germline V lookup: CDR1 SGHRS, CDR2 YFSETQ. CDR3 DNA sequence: TGCGCCAGCAGCTTAGAGACATCAACTAATGAAAAACTGTTTTTT. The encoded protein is CASSLETSTNEKLFF.

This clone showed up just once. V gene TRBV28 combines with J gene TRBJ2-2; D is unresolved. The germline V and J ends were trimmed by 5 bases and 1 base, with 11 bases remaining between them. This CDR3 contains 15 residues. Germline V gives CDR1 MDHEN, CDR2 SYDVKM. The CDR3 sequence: CASSQLTQNTGELFF. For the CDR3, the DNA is TGTGCCAGCAGTCAACTTACTCAGAACACCGGGGAGCTGTTTTTT.

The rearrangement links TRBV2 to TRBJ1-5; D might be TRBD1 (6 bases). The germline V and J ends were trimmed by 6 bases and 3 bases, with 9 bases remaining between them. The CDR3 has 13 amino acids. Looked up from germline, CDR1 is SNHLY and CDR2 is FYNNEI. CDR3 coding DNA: TGTGCCAGCAGGACAGGCAACAATCAGCCCCAGCATTTT. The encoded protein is CASRTGNNQPQHF.

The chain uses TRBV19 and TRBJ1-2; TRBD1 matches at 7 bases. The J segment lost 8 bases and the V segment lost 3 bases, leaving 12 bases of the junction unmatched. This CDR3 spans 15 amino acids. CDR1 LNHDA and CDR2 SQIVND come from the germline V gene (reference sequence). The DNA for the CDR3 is TGTGCCAGTAGTATCCCCCGACAGGGCGGGGAGGGCTACACCTTC. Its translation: CASSIPRQGGEGYTF.

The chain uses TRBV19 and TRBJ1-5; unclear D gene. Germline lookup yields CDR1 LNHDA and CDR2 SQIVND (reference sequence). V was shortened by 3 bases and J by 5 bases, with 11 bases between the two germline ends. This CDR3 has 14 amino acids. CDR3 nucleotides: TGTGCCAGTAGTATCGGTCAGGTCGATCAGCCCCAGCATTTT. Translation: CASSIGQVDQPQHF.